A single sample gave rise to the 15 T cell receptor beta chains below, sequenced in a study of cytomegalovirus exposure and HLA in healthy donors. The PCR employed 60 Vbeta primers together with 13 Jbeta primers. Method: immunoSEQ multiplex PCR; TCRdb's copy keeps in-frame clones and lacks some. Seen here are some 90,000 clones, around 74% observed once, and the top ten hold roughly 3%. The specimen sequenced was PBMCs. All receptors derive from a female donor in good health and CMV-seropositive.

The chain joins TRBV10-3 to TRBJ2-7, with 13 bases fitting TRBD2. The CDR3 extends over 16 amino acids. The J segment lost 2 bases and the V segment lost 3 bases, leaving 4 bases of the junction unmatched. Looked up from germline, CDR1 is ENHRY and CDR2 is SYGVKD. Here the CDR3 DNA reads TGTGCCATCAGTGACTCGACTAGCGGGGGGCCCTACGAGCAGTACTTC. Translating it yields CAISDSTSGGPYEQYF.

This chain links TRBV5-1 with TRBJ1-2; D not certain. V was cut by 4 bases and J by 6 bases, with 10 bases left in between. The CDR3 runs 12 residues. Per the germline V gene, CDR1 is SGHRS and CDR2 is YFSETQ. DNA of the CDR3: TGCGCCAGCAGCCTAGACTGGGATGGCTACACCTTC. Its protein is CASSLDWDGYTF.

The J gene is TRBJ1-6, the V gene TRBV30; tentatively, D is TRBD1 (6 bases). In germline, CDR1 is GTSNPN, CDR2 SVGIG (reference sequence). CDR3 length equals 15 residues. Deletions cut 4 bases from V and 9 bases from J, with 19 bases between. Here the CDR3 reads CAWNPSGGASSPLHF. The CDR3 DNA is TGTGCCTGGAATCCCTCCGGGGGGGCAAGTTCACCCCTCCACTTT.

The V gene is TRBV13, the J gene TRBJ2-7; 9 bases map to TRBD1. The CDR3 length is 15 residues. The junction had 6 bases not matched to a gene; V was cut back by 5 bases and J by 1 base. The germline CDR1 and CDR2 sequences are PRHDT and FYEKMQ (reference sequence). CDR3 sequence (DNA): TGTGCCAGCAGCCCACGGGGACAGGGTTCCTACGAGCAGTACTTC. Its protein is CASSPRGQGSYEQYF. Filled out from reference TRBV13 and TRBJ2-7, the complete variable domain reads AAGVIQSPRHLIKEKRETATLKCYPIPRHDTVYWYQQGPGQDPQFLISFYEKMQSDKGSIPDRFSAQQFSDYHSELNMSSLELGDSALYFCASSPRGQGSYEQYFGPGTRLTVT.

This clone was recorded once. The V call is TRBV7-8, the J call TRBJ2-5, with D tentatively TRBD2 (6 bases). Trimming pared 0 bases from V and 4 bases from J, leaving 12 bases between. From germline, CDR1 is SGHVS and CDR2 FQNEAQ. There are 15 residues in the CDR3. The CDR3 region has the DNA TGTGCCAGCAGCTTAGCGGCGACTAGACGAGAGACCCAGTACTTC. Protein sequence: CASSLAATRRETQYF. Filled out from reference TRBV7-8 and TRBJ2-5, the complete variable domain reads GAGVSQSPRYKVAKRGQDVALRCDPISGHVSLFWYQQALGQGPEFLTYFQNEAQLDKSGLPSDRFFAERPEGSVSTLKIQRTQQEDSAVYLCASSLAATRRETQYFGPGTRLLVL.

The chain is built from TRBV7-2 and TRBJ2-4; TRBD2 matches at 9 bases. Germline loops: CDR1 SGHTA, CDR2 FQGNSA. The trim removed 4 bases at V and 7 bases at J, leaving 2 bases unmatched. The CDR3 covers 13 residues. The CDR3 sequence: CASSSGLANIQYF. CDR3 nucleotide sequence: TGTGCCAGCAGCTCCGGACTAGCGAACATTCAGTACTTC.

The V gene is TRBV10-3, the J gene TRBJ2-3, with 9 positions matching TRBD2. The CDR3 contains 14 residues. J lost 4 bases, V lost 10 bases, and 9 bases had no gene match. Germline CDR1 is ENHRY and CDR2 is SYGVKD. The chain's CDR3 is CATGLAGGADTQYF. The CDR3 nucleotides are TGTGCCACCGGGTTGGCGGGGGGGGCAGATACGCAGTATTTT.

This clone has a handful of counts. The rearrangement joins TRBV6-1 to TRBJ1-1, with D uncertain. The CDR3 spans 14 residues. V lost 5 bases, J lost 3 bases, and 13 bases lay in between. Germline CDR1 is MNHNS and CDR2 is SASEGT. CDR3 nucleotides: TGTGCCAGCAGTCCACTGACGGGGTACACTGAAGCTTTCTTT. Protein product: CASSPLTGYTEAFF.

V and J are TRBV28 and TRBJ1-1, with TRBD1 identical over 7 bases. Germline loops: CDR1 MDHEN, CDR2 SYDVKM. The CDR3 extends over 13 amino acids. V lost 7 bases, J lost 4 bases, and 6 bases stayed unmatched. CDR3 protein: CASTTGEPTEAFF. For the CDR3, the DNA is TGTGCCAGCACTACAGGGGAACCCACTGAAGCTTTCTTT.

In this sample, this clone turned up a few times. This sequence joins TRBV30 and TRBJ1-1; D might be TRBD1 (6 bases). This CDR3 has 13 amino acids. Germline CDR1 and CDR2: GTSNPN and SVGIG (reference sequence). Trimming took 0 bases from V and 8 from J, leaving 13 bases between them. The CDR3 is CAWSVLRGGEAFF. The CDR3 DNA is TGTGCCTGGAGTGTACTCCGGGGGGGCGAAGCTTTCTTT.

The chain combines TRBV4-2 with TRBJ2-1, with D perhaps TRBD2 (6 bases). Trimming cost V 2 bases and J 7 bases, with 9 bases left between them. The germline V gene encodes CDR1 LGHNA and CDR2 YNFKEQ. The CDR3 loop spans 13 amino acids. CDR3 sequence: CASSQPGENEQFF. In nucleotides, the CDR3 is TGTGCCAGCAGCCAACCGGGGGAAAATGAGCAGTTCTTC.

This chain links TRBV29-1 with TRBJ1-1; the D is unclear. The V gene lost 4 bases and the J gene lost 0 bases, with 12 bases spanning the gap. Per germline, CDR1 SQVTM and CDR2 ANQGSEA. The CDR3 is 14 residues long. As DNA, the CDR3 is TGCAGCGTTGTGGGTAGCGCAATGAACACTGAAGCTTTCTTT. Residues: CSVVGSAMNTEAFF.

V gene TRBV5-4 combines with J gene TRBJ1-4; 7 nucleotides agree with TRBD1. Germline trimming cut 2 bases from V and 7 bases from J; bases unmatched to any gene: 11. The CDR3 sequence is 16 residues long. Germline loops: CDR1 SGHNT, CDR2 YYREEE (reference sequence). CDR3 bases: TGTGCCAGCAGCTTTGAGGGGGCGAGAGGGGGTGAAAAACTGTTTTTT. Protein product: CASSFEGARGGEKLFF.

The rearrangement joins TRBV4-2 to TRBJ2-7; D uncertain. The CDR3 sequence is 15 residues long. Trimming removed 2 bases from V and 3 bases from J, with 14 bases in between. Germline loops: CDR1 LGHNA, CDR2 YNFKEQ. The CDR3 is CASSQSLDGDYEQYF. In nucleotides, the CDR3 is TGTGCCAGCAGCCAATCCCTCGACGGAGACTACGAGCAGTACTTC.

V gene TRBV7-2 combines with J gene TRBJ2-2, with TRBD1 matching 7 bases. The CDR3 totals 16 residues. Germline V gene sequence: CDR1 SGHTA, CDR2 FQGNSA. The junction had 10 bases not matched to a gene; V was cut back by 4 bases and J by 5 bases. The CDR3 loop is CASSSATGWGTGELFF. CDR3 DNA: TGTGCCAGCAGCTCAGCGACAGGGTGGGGAACCGGGGAGCTGTTTTTT.